This TCR beta chain was sequenced during a study of OX40 agonist ivuxolimab in advanced cancers. As for this clone: Its specificity is not known.

Study conclusions and caveats: The study observed clonal expansion of CD4+ and CD8+ blood T cells by week 6 at 0.1 to 3.0 mg/kg. Expanded clones belonging to CD8+ T cells outnumbered, on average, those of CD4+. Also showing low normalized T-cell clonal expansion were some of the nonresponders.

Germline values: CDR1 SGHNT, CDR2 YYREEE (reference sequence). There are 11 residues in the CDR3. V was pared by 3 bases and J by 6 bases, with 5 bases between. Here immunoSEQ multiplex PCR was the method, and the copy in TCRdb shows in-frame clones only, minus some. This table has fewer than 100,000 clones, 93% appearing once. J is TRBJ2-3 and V is TRBV5-4; D unclear. The sequence came from an adult with an advanced solid tumor such as melanoma, head and neck, liver or kidney cancer. Material: CD4+ or CD8+ T cells sorted from blood, obtained in a trial of the OX40 agonist ivuxolimab. CDR3: CASSSWDTQYF. The CDR3 DNA reads TGTGCCAGCAGCTCCTGGGATACGCAGTATTTT. The whole variable domain, remainder taken from reference TRBV5-4 and TRBJ2-3, is ETGVTQSPTHLIKTRGQQVTLRCSSQSGHNTVSWYQQALGQGPQFIFQYYREEENGRGNFPPRFSGLQFPNYSSELNVNALELDDSALYLCASSSWDTQYFGPGTRLTVL.